This is a list of T cell receptor beta chains from one sample in a study of a mutant IDH1 vaccine in newly diagnosed glioma. TCRdb keeps only in-frame clones here, not all; method: immunoSEQ multiplex PCR. Of 70,000 to 90,000 clones listed, 65% to 90% are singletons. These TCRs' antigens remain unknown. The sequencing here drew on PBMCs, taken from a glioma patient whose treatment included an IDH1 peptide vaccine. These receptors all stem from a man between 25 and 39 years old with glioma. Some clones in this sample may be carry-over from other donors' samples. The CDR3 runs from the conserved cysteine through the conserved F or W. A D gene is named only where the DNA matches it firmly. Clone sizes are given selectively: once, few, many, or a class where the clone is expanded.

CASSYDRDGYEQYF | TGTGCCAGCAGTTACGATCGGGACGGCTACGAGCAGTACTTC | - | - | TRBJ2-7 | TRBV6-6
CASSLGRQETQYF | TGTGCCAGCAGCTTGGGACGGCAAGAGACCCAGTACTTC | once | - | TRBJ2-5 | TRBV5-5
CASSQDWRAGANTEAFF | TGTGCCAGCAGCCAAGATTGGCGGGCAGGGGCGAACACTGAAGCTTTCTTT | - | - | TRBJ1-1 | TRBV14
CASSVTGGFDEQYF | TGTGCCAGCAGCGTAACAGGGGGCTTCGACGAGCAGTACTTC | - | TRBD1 | TRBJ2-7 | TRBV9
CASSLGGAEEQFF | TGCGCCAGCAGCTTGGGCGGGGCTGAAGAGCAGTTCTTC | - | - | TRBJ2-1 | TRBV5-1
CASKPGGYTYEQYF | TGTGCCAGCAAGCCGGGGGGGTACACCTACGAGCAGTACTTC | - | TRBD2 | TRBJ2-7 | TRBV4-2
CASSYSQVLSEQYF | TGTGCCAGCAGTTACTCTCAGGTTCTCTCCGAGCAGTACTTC | few | - | TRBJ2-7 | TRBV6-5
CASSLDRGQETQYF | TGTGCCAGCAGCTTAGATCGCGGCCAAGAGACCCAGTACTTC | - | - | TRBJ2-5 | TRBV7-2
CASSSRDLGNTDTQYF | TGTGCCAGCAGCTCTAGGGACCTAGGGAACACAGATACGCAGTATTTT | once | - | TRBJ2-3 | TRBV7-8
CASSQVGQAVTYEQYF | TGTGCCAGCAGCCAAGTGGGACAGGCCGTTACCTACGAGCAGTACTTC | few | TRBD1 | TRBJ2-7 | TRBV4-2
CASSQQYEQYF | TGTGCCAGCAGTCAGCAGTACGAGCAGTACTTC | few | - | TRBJ2-7 | TRBV6-4